These 30 T cell receptor beta chains were sequenced from one sample in a study of OX40 agonist ivuxolimab in advanced cancers. Data came from immunoSEQ multiplex PCR; TCRdb stores just in-frame clones and leaves some out. In the table there are approximately 52,000 clones, approximately 94% of which are singletons. The input for sequencing was CD4+ or CD8+ T cells sorted from blood, taken in a trial of the OX40 agonist ivuxolimab. The receptors shown here come from an adult with an advanced solid tumor such as melanoma, head and neck, liver or kidney cancer.

The genes are TRBV10-3 and TRBJ2-5; D perhaps matches TRBD2 (5 bases). CDR1 and CDR2 from the germline V gene are ENHRY and SYGVKD. V dropped 3 bases and J dropped 0 bases, with 5 bases sitting between them. This CDR3 has 13 residues. Here the CDR3 DNA reads TGTGCCATCAGTGACGGGAACCAAGAGACCCAGTACTTC. Protein sequence: CAISDGNQETQYF.

The V call is TRBV15, the J call TRBJ1-1; 7 bases map to TRBD1. CDR1 and CDR2 (germline): LNHNV, YYDKDF (reference sequence). This CDR3 has 16 amino acids. V was pared by 5 bases and J by 1 base, with 10 bases of the junction left unmatched. The CDR3 loop reads CATSEGQSLGNTEAFF. DNA of the CDR3: TGTGCCACCAGCGAGGGACAGTCATTGGGGAACACTGAAGCTTTCTTT.

This clone was found once. The chain uses TRBV19 and TRBJ2-1, with 7 bases that match TRBD2. Trimming removed 3 bases from V and 7 bases from J; junction bases left unmatched: 15. Germline V gene lookup returns CDR1 LNHDA and CDR2 SQIVND (reference sequence). The CDR3 has 17 amino acids. This CDR3 reads CASSILVGGRAPNEQFF. The CDR3 DNA reads TGTGCCAGTAGTATCCTGGTGGGCGGGAGAGCCCCAAATGAGCAGTTCTTC.

V usage is TRBV28 and J usage is TRBJ1-2; 7 bases match TRBD1. Per germline, CDR1 MDHEN and CDR2 SYDVKM. The length of the CDR3 is 11 residues. The CDR3, as DNA: TGTGTTACAGGGGCGGGGTATGGCTACACCTTC. This sequence encodes CVTGAGYGYTF.

This sequence joins TRBV7-9 and TRBJ1-5; possible D gene TRBD1, 5 bases. From germline, CDR1 is SEHNR and CDR2 FQNEAQ (reference sequence). The CDR3 has 15 residues. Trimming left V 1 base short and J 6 bases short, with 13 bases between. CDR3 region: CASSLGGSTGQPQHF. CDR3 DNA sequence: TGTGCCAGCAGCTTAGGGGGCTCAACGGGTCAGCCCCAGCATTTT. The complete variable domain, with remaining parts taken from reference TRBV7-9 and TRBJ1-5, reads DTGVSQNPRHKITKRGQNVTFRCDPISEHNRLYWYRQTLGQGPEFLTYFQNEAQLEKSRLLSDRFSAERPKGSFSTLEIQRTEQGDSAMYLCASSLGGSTGQPQHFGDGTRLSIL.

This rearrangement joins TRBV11-2 to TRBJ2-7, with TRBD2 matching 10 bases. J lost 2 bases, V lost 2 bases, and 0 bases had no gene match. This CDR3 spans 14 amino acids. The germline V gene has CDR1 SGHAT and CDR2 FQNNGV. DNA of the CDR3: TGTGCCAGCAGCTTAACTAGCGGGGCCTACGAGCAGTACTTC. It specifies CASSLTSGAYEQYF.

The genes are TRBV6-5 and TRBJ2-7; perhaps TRBD2 as D (5 bases). Germline CDR1 is MNHEY and CDR2 is SVGAGI. With 2 bases removed from V and 3 bases from J, the gap between germline ends came to 14 bases. This CDR3 is 15 amino acids long. The CDR3 DNA sequence: TGTGCCAGCAGTTACGGGCCTGAGCGGCTCTACGAGCAGTACTTC. Its translation: CASSYGPERLYEQYF.

The V call is TRBV9, the J call TRBJ1-1, with 7 bases aligning to TRBD1. The CDR3 covers 14 residues. The germline V gene encodes CDR1 SGDLS and CDR2 YYNGEE. The ends lost 3 bases at V and 6 bases at J; junction bases unmatched: 8. CDR3 residues: CASSDEQGTAEAFF. The CDR3 coding sequence is TGTGCCAGCAGCGACGAACAGGGGACCGCTGAAGCTTTCTTT.

A single count supports this clone. The chain is built from TRBV18 and TRBJ2-7; TRBD1 aligns across 10 bases. J lost 5 bases, V lost 6 bases, and 13 bases had no gene match. This CDR3 has 16 amino acids. Germline CDR1 reads KGHSH; CDR2 reads LQKENI. This CDR3 reads CASSPPGQGDWDEQYF. DNA of the CDR3: TGTGCCAGCTCTCCGCCCGGACAGGGGGATTGGGACGAGCAGTACTTC.

V and J are TRBV19 and TRBJ1-2; D perhaps matches TRBD1 (6 bases). This CDR3 has 13 amino acids. Trimming pared 7 bases from V and 5 bases from J, leaving 14 bases between. The germline V gene has CDR1 LNHDA and CDR2 SQIVND (reference sequence). For the CDR3, the DNA is TGTGCCAGTACTCTCGGACAGCCATATGGCTACACCTTC. Translation: CASTLGQPYGYTF. The full variable domain, rest sourced from reference TRBV19 and TRBJ1-2, is DGGITQSPKYLFRKEGQNVTLSCEQNLNHDAMYWYRQDPGQGLRLIYYSQIVNDFQKGDIAEGYSVSREKKESFPLTVTSAQKNPTAFYLCASTLGQPYGYTFGSGTRLTVV.

The chain has TRBV7-6 and TRBJ2-7; unclear D gene. The CDR3 has 15 amino acids. V lost 5 bases, J lost 5 bases, and 19 bases lay in between. Germline V gene lookup returns CDR1 SGHVS and CDR2 FNYEAQ. The CDR3 spells CASSPVLASVHEQYF. For the CDR3, the DNA is TGTGCCAGCAGCCCGGTTTTAGCCAGCGTGCACGAGCAGTACTTC.

The J gene is TRBJ2-1, the V gene TRBV29-1, with D possibly TRBD2 on 6 matching bases. The CDR3 consists of 10 residues. With 7 bases removed from V and 6 bases from J, the gap between germline ends came to 7 bases. Germline V CDR1 and CDR2: SQVTM, ANQGSEA. The DNA of the CDR3 is TGCAGCGCCGGGGGCAATGAGCAGTTCTTC. Translation gives CSAGGNEQFF.

The chain couples TRBV2 to TRBJ1-5, with a tentative D call TRBD1 (5 bases). Germline CDR1 SNHLY, CDR2 FYNNEI. V lost 6 bases and J lost 6, with 15 bases in between. This CDR3 comprises 14 residues. CDR3 sequence: CASRGVQGGQPQHF. As DNA, the CDR3 is TGTGCCAGCAGGGGAGTGCAGGGTGGTCAGCCCCAGCATTTT. Filled out from reference TRBV2 and TRBJ1-5, the complete variable domain reads EPEVTQTPSHQVTQMGQEVILRCVPISNHLYFYWYRQILGQKVEFLVSFYNNEISEKSEIFDDQFSVERPDGSNFTLKIRSTKLEDSAMYFCASRGVQGGQPQHFGDGTRLSIL.

The V and J genes are TRBV9 and TRBJ2-7, with TRBD2 matching 11 bases. This CDR3 is 14 amino acids long. Germline lookup yields CDR1 SGDLS and CDR2 YYNGEE. With V trimmed by 4 bases and J by 3 bases, 3 bases remained unmatched. The DNA for the CDR3 is TGTGCCAGCAGCCCAGGGACTAGCGGCTACGAGCAGTACTTC. Protein: CASSPGTSGYEQYF.

V usage is TRBV28 and J usage is TRBJ2-1; D remains ambiguous. Germline V gives CDR1 MDHEN, CDR2 SYDVKM. V lost 4 bases to trimming and J lost 0 bases, with 13 bases between them. The CDR3 is 16 residues long. CDR3 protein: CASSSASGVSYNEQFF. CDR3 coding DNA: TGTGCCAGCAGTTCAGCTAGTGGTGTCTCCTACAATGAGCAGTTCTTC.

V gene TRBV28 combines with J gene TRBJ2-7; D unresolved. CDR3 length equals 13 residues. The germline V gene has CDR1 MDHEN and CDR2 SYDVKM. Trimming took off 11 bases at V and 3 bases at J, with 17 bases between the two ends. DNA for the CDR3: TGTGCCTCCCGGGCCCAGCTCGGCTACGAGCAGTACTTC. This translates into CASRAQLGYEQYF.

This rearrangement joins TRBV6-5 to TRBJ1-1; D ambiguous. V was pared by 0 bases and J by 5 bases, with 13 bases between. Germline CDR1 is MNHEY and CDR2 is SVGAGI. This CDR3 is built from 15 residues. CDR3 bases: TGTGCCAGCAGTTACTCGAGCGGGTTAGGAACTGAAGCTTTCTTT. The encoded protein is CASSYSSGLGTEAFF.

The CDR3 sequence: CASSQDVQGRDKLFF. The DNA for the CDR3 is TGCGCCAGCAGCCAAGATGTACAGGGTCGGGATAAACTGTTTTTT. This chain links TRBV4-1 with TRBJ1-4; D is perhaps TRBD1 (6 bases). The V and J ends lost 0 bases and 11 bases respectively, with 16 bases between them. The CDR3 runs 15 residues. CDR1 MGHRA and CDR2 YSYEKL come from the germline V gene.

This chain connects TRBV9 to TRBJ2-7; unclear D gene. CDR3 length: 14 residues. The ends were cut back, 0 bases at V and 3 bases at J, with 10 bases in the middle. The germline V gene encodes CDR1 SGDLS and CDR2 YYNGEE. The CDR3, as DNA: TGTGCCAGCAGCGTAGGCGCGCAGGTCTACGAGCAGTACTTC. It yields the protein CASSVGAQVYEQYF.

The chain is built from TRBV6-6 and TRBJ2-2; 10 bases are shared with TRBD2. This CDR3 has 15 amino acids. Germline assignment: CDR1 MNHNY and CDR2 SVGAGI (reference sequence). Trimming cost V 7 bases and J 2 bases; bases outside gene matches: 4. The CDR3 DNA reads TGTGCCAGCATCCCTAGCGGGAGAAACACCGGGGAGCTGTTTTTT. Encoded protein: CASIPSGRNTGELFF.

The rearrangement joins TRBV27 to TRBJ1-5, with D unresolved. Germline CDR1 and CDR2: MNHEY and SMNVEV (reference sequence). V was cut by 6 bases and J by 6 bases, with 12 bases left in between. The CDR3 has 13 residues. The CDR3 DNA is TGTGCCAGCAGCTCCGAATTCAGTCAGCCCCAGCATTTT. It encodes CASSSEFSQPQHF.

V is TRBV9 and J is TRBJ1-2; D possibly corresponds to TRBD1 (6 bases). The V end was cut by 0 bases, the J end by 4 bases, with 16 bases between. In germline, CDR1 is SGDLS, CDR2 YYNGEE. CDR3 size: 16 residues. The CDR3 region is CASSVVDRPSRYGYTF. CDR3 nucleotide sequence: TGTGCCAGCAGCGTAGTAGACAGGCCCTCCCGCTATGGCTACACCTTC.

The rearrangement uses TRBV30 and TRBJ2-7; D perhaps matches TRBD1 (5 bases). CDR1 is GTSNPN, CDR2 SVGIG, per germline (reference sequence). V was clipped by 3 bases and J by 4 bases, with 13 bases between them. CDR3 length: 13 residues. The CDR3 coding sequence is TGTGCCTGGAGGACCGATGGGGCTTACGAGCAGTACTTC. It translates to CAWRTDGAYEQYF.

This chain uses TRBV4-2 with TRBJ2-3, with D possibly matching TRBD2 (5 bases). V lost 4 bases and J 5 bases, leaving 16 bases between the germline ends. The germline gives CDR1 LGHNA, CDR2 YNFKEQ. CDR3 size: 15 residues. In nucleotides, the CDR3 is TGTGCCAGCAGCCCTCAACTAGGACTCGGAGATACGCAGTATTTT. Protein product: CASSPQLGLGDTQYF.

The genes are TRBV6-5 and TRBJ1-5; no firm D call. Per germline, CDR1 MNHEY and CDR2 SVGAGI. V was clipped by 1 base and J by 4 bases, with 11 bases between them. The length of the CDR3 is 15 residues. CDR3 residues: CASSYFPGLNQPQHF. In DNA form, the CDR3 reads TGTGCCAGCAGTTACTTTCCCGGATTAAATCAGCCCCAGCATTTT.

This chain connects TRBV6-5 to TRBJ2-2; no clear D. This CDR3 has 13 residues. Germline values: CDR1 MNHEY, CDR2 SVGAGI. Trimming removed 7 bases at V and 3 bases at J, with 9 bases between. DNA of the CDR3: TGTGCCAGCACCTTACGTGACACCGGGGAGCTGTTTTTT. It is translated as CASTLRDTGELFF.

The genes are TRBV7-3 and TRBJ2-7; 7 positions match TRBD2. The germline V gene encodes CDR1 SGHTA and CDR2 FQGTGA. The CDR3 is 15 residues long. V gave up 8 bases and J gave up 4 bases; unmatched junction bases: 14. In DNA form, the CDR3 reads TGTGCCAGCCCCTACCACGGGACTACATTTTACGAGCAGTACTTC. It encodes CASPYHGTTFYEQYF.

This chain joins TRBV5-1 and TRBJ2-1; 10 bases align to TRBD2. Germline V lookup: CDR1 SGHRS, CDR2 YFSETQ. Germline trimming cut 6 bases from V and 5 bases from J; bases unmatched to any gene: 5. The CDR3 length is 14 residues. The CDR3 here is CASMWTSGHNEQFF. The CDR3 nucleotides are TGCGCCAGCATGTGGACTAGCGGCCACAATGAGCAGTTCTTC.

The chain carries TRBV18 and TRBJ1-1; D gene uncertain. This CDR3 is built from 13 residues. Trimming shortened V by 1 base and J by 6 bases, and 9 bases separated the two germline ends. CDR1 and CDR2 from the germline V gene are KGHSH and LQKENI. CDR3 coding DNA: TGTGCCAGCTCACCACAAGGTCCGGCTGAAGCTTTCTTT. Its protein product is CASSPQGPAEAFF.

This clone was observed a single time. The V and J genes are TRBV7-2 and TRBJ2-1, with 13 bases identical to TRBD2. Germline lookup yields CDR1 SGHTA and CDR2 FQGNSA. This CDR3 comprises 16 residues. Trimming cost V 1 base and J 4 bases; bases outside gene matches: 1. This chain's CDR3 is CASSLGTSGRYNEQFF. DNA for the CDR3: TGTGCCAGCAGCTTAGGGACTAGCGGGAGATACAATGAGCAGTTCTTC.